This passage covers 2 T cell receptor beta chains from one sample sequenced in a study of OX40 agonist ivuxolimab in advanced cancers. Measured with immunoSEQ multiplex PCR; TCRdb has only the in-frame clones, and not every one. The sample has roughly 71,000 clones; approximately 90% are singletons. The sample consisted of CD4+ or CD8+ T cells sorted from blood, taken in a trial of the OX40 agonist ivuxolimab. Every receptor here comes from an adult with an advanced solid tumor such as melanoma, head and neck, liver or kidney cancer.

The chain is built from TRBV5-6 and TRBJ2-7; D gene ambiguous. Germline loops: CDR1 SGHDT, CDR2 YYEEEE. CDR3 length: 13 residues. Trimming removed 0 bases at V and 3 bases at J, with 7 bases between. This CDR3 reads CASSLGDNYEQYF. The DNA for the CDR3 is TGTGCCAGCAGCTTGGGTGACAACTACGAGCAGTACTTC.

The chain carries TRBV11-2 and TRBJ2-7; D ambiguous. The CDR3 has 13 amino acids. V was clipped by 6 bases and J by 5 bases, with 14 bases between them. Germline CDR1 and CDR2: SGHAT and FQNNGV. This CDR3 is CASRMGFGHEQYF. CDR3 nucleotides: TGTGCCAGCAGAATGGGATTCGGGCACGAGCAGTACTTC.